This T cell receptor (beta chain) was profiled in a study of blood T cell repertoires in COVID-19. About the study: Spain, Italy and the United States supplied samples that represented acute and convalescent COVID-19.

This clone was seen once. Germline V CDR1 and CDR2: ENHRY, SYGVKD. The CDR3 extends over 15 amino acids. The junction had 9 bases not matched to a gene; V was cut back by 2 bases and J by 6 bases. Clones were sequenced by immunoSEQ multiplex PCR, and TCRdb holds only the in-frame ones, with some missing. In the table there are fewer than 150,000 clones, around 85% of which are singletons. This chain links TRBV10-3 with TRBJ2-7; 8 nucleotides align to TRBD1. The sequence was collected from an older woman with COVID-19, enrolled during active disease. Source material: peripheral blood. The CDR3: CAISESLVGTGEQYF. DNA for the CDR3: TGTGCCATCAGTGAGAGTCTGGTAGGGACAGGCGAGCAGTACTTC.